The present entry profiles one T cell receptor beta chain with its context. The antigen is not known. The sample belongs to a study of beta chain features in type 1 diabetes. The study, taken as a whole, reports: With patients and controls alike, PCR might favor shorter templates to an equal degree. There was no resolution here of whether HLA type influences TCRB rearrangement. Type 1 diabetes patients had moderately but significantly shorter TCRB CDR3s in all four CD4+ subsets.

Germline V CDR1 and CDR2: SNHLY, FYNNEI. V lost 8 bases to trimming and J lost 4 bases, with 9 bases between them. The CDR3 has 12 residues. Every isolated RNA sample was fully reverse transcribed, so sequencing captured expressed TCRB transcripts. Some clones are missing from TCRdb's copy, which holds only in-frame ones; the method was immunoSEQ multiplex PCR. The data contain 680,000 or so clones, 13% of them singletons. The sequence derives from a man younger than 35 with type 1 diabetes. The rearrangement uses TRBV2 and TRBJ1-5; D unclear. The sample consisted of naive CD4+ T cells from blood. As DNA, the CDR3 is TGTGCCAGCCGCCGGGATAATCAGCCCCAGCATTTT. This gives the protein CASRRDNQPQHF.